The clone carrying this TCR beta chain was seen ten or more times. Its antigen is as yet unknown. The sample belongs to a study of T cells after posttransplantation cyclophosphamide. General study findings and limits: Donor CD8+ memory clones often dominated recipient blood repertoires at later times.

This table comes from immunoSEQ multiplex PCR, and its TCRdb copy is limited to in-frame clones, with some not included. The sample contains 20,000 to 30,000 clones, none occurring once; 1.5% lies in the top ten. J was trimmed by 4 bases and V by 2 bases; bases with no gene match: 6. The CDR3 extends over 16 amino acids. Per the germline V gene, CDR1 is SGDLS and CDR2 is YYNGEE. Sequenced sample: PBMCs. The chain is built from TRBV9 and TRBJ2-2, with 9 bases lining up with TRBD1. The TCR comes from a man aged 45 to 65 in good health, CMV-negative, and a related stem cell transplant donor. CDR3 nucleotide sequence: TGTGCCAGCAGCGTGAGGGGACAGGGAGGCACCGGGGAGCTGTTTTTT. Amino acid sequence: CASSVRGQGGTGELFF. Full variable domain (rest looked up from reference TRBV9 and TRBJ2-2): DSGVTQTPKHLITATGQRVTLRCSPRSGDLSVYWYQQSLDQGLQFLIQYYNGEERAKGNILERFSAQQFPDLHSELNLSSLELGDSALYFCASSVRGQGGTGELFFGEGSRLTVL.